The 11 T cell receptor beta chains below were found in one sample sequenced in a study of regulatory T cells in long-lasting Graves disease. Sequencing libraries for TCR beta were prepared with iRepertoire HTBI primers and Arm-PCR of CDR3 regions. One entry per CDR3 protein results from TCRdb running MiXCR on the multiplex PCR reads. Among about 500,000 distinct CDR3 sequences, about 12% were seen once, and the ten largest hold about 8.3%. Stated time point: newly diagnosed GD, antithyroid drugs for less than 3 months. After RNA was extracted from PBMCs, the TCR library was made from it. The same sample was also used in a study of T cells in Graves' hyperthyroidism and ophthalmopathy.

Sequenced material: peripheral blood mononuclear cells (PBMCs), taken at new diagnosis, from a patient treated with antithyroid drugs. Source of these receptors: a woman in her twenties or thirties with Graves disease.

This clonotype has just one count. This chain's CDR3 is CASRKGGTDTQYF. The CDR3 DNA is TGTGCCAGCCGAAAGGGGGGTACAGATACGCAGTATTTT. V usage is TRBV7-3 and J usage is TRBJ2-3; D is tentatively TRBD1 or TRBD2 (6 bases each). Germline V gives CDR1 SGHTA, CDR2 FQGTGA. The ends were cut back, 8 bases at V and 3 bases at J, with 12 bases in the middle. CDR3 length: 13 residues.

The V gene is TRBV4-2, the J gene TRBJ2-5; 11 bases fit TRBD2. The CDR3 has 17 residues. Germline V gene sequence: CDR1 LGHNA, CDR2 YNFKEQ. V trimming: 0 bases; J trimming: 2 bases; junction bases outside the gene matches: 5. The CDR3 loop reads CASSQDLAGGIQETQYF. CDR3 sequence (DNA): TGTGCCAGCAGCCAAGATTTAGCGGGAGGGATACAAGAGACCCAGTACTTC.

This clonotype showed up many times. V gene TRBV29-1 combines with J gene TRBJ1-1; D is ambiguous. With 7 bases removed from V and 0 bases from J, the gap between germline ends came to 6 bases. CDR1 is SQVTM and CDR2 is ANQGSEA in the germline V gene. This CDR3 has 11 amino acids. Here the CDR3 reads CSGLLNTEAFF. In DNA, the CDR3 is TGCAGCGGTCTTTTGAACACTGAAGCTTTCTTT.

This clonotype was recorded many times. The rearrangement uses TRBV2 and TRBJ1-5; 9 bases match TRBD1. J gave up 6 bases and V 6 bases, and 9 bases lay outside the gene matches. The CDR3 contains 15 residues. CDR1 and CDR2 (germline): SNHLY, FYNNEI. CDR3 bases: TGTGCCAGCAGCGACAGCACAGGGGGCCGTCAGCCCCAGCATTTT. This encodes CASSDSTGGRQPQHF.

This clonotype was observed many times. The rearrangement links TRBV7-2 to TRBJ1-1; D is uncertain. Germline assignment: CDR1 SGHTA and CDR2 FQGNSA. The CDR3 sequence is 13 residues long. V was clipped by 1 base and J by 3 bases, with 6 bases between them. The CDR3 protein is CASSLVRHTEAFF. The DNA of the CDR3 is TGTGCCAGCAGCTTAGTCAGACACACTGAAGCTTTCTTT.

This clonotype was found many times. The chain carries TRBV20-1 and TRBJ2-2; tentatively, D is TRBD2 (5 bases). CDR1 and CDR2 (germline): DFQATT, SNEGSKA (reference sequence). The CDR3 extends over 16 amino acids. V gave up 0 bases and J gave up 0 bases, with 11 bases separating them. The CDR3 nucleotides read TGCAGTGCTAGAGATTTCGGCGGGCCGAACACCGGGGAGCTGTTTTTT. Translation: CSARDFGGPNTGELFF.

The chain joins TRBV29-1 to TRBJ1-2, with 7 bases fitting TRBD1. Per germline, CDR1 SQVTM and CDR2 ANQGSEA. After removal of 4 bases from V and 8 bases from J, the junction contained 13 bases not matched to a gene. The CDR3 runs to 14 residues. CDR3 protein: CSVGGGGEGGGYTF. CDR3 coding DNA: TGCAGCGTTGGAGGAGGGGGCGAAGGGGGAGGCTACACCTTC.

This clonotype was observed at least ten times. The chain has TRBV2 and TRBJ1-1, with D possibly TRBD1 on 6 matching bases. The germline V and J ends were trimmed by 7 bases and 1 base, with 10 bases remaining between them. This CDR3 is built from 13 residues. The germline V gene encodes CDR1 SNHLY and CDR2 FYNNEI. The CDR3 bases are TGTGCCAGCAAATACAGGGCGAACACTGAAGCTTTCTTT. Residues: CASKYRANTEAFF.

This clonotype was observed a handful of times. The chain is built from TRBV30 and TRBJ2-7, with 12 bases fitting TRBD2. CDR1 is GTSNPN and CDR2 is SVGIG in the germline V gene (reference sequence). V was clipped by 5 bases and J by 3 bases; unmatched bases: 8. The CDR3 totals 15 residues. The CDR3 DNA reads TGTGCCTGGGCCGGGACTAGCGGGTCCTACTACGAGCAGTACTTC. Translation gives CAWAGTSGSYYEQYF.

This clonotype was seen more than once but under ten times. The rearrangement joins TRBV7-6 to TRBJ2-1, with D tentatively TRBD2 (5 bases). CDR3 size: 15 residues. In germline, CDR1 is SGHVS, CDR2 FNYEAQ. Between the trimmed V and J ends, which lost 5 bases and 0 bases, there was a span of 11 bases. CDR3 nucleotides: TGTGCCAGCAGCGCGGGCGCGGGCTCCTACAATGAGCAGTTCTTC. It yields the protein CASSAGAGSYNEQFF.

This clonotype was counted at least ten times. V usage is TRBV25-1 and J usage is TRBJ2-5, with D unresolved. CDR1 and CDR2 (germline): MGHDK, SYGVNS. V was shortened by 1 base and J by 1 base, with 4 bases between the two germline ends. This CDR3 comprises 13 residues. The CDR3 nucleotides are TGTGCCAGCAGTGAATGGGGCCAAGAGACCCAGTACTTC. It codes for CASSEWGQETQYF.